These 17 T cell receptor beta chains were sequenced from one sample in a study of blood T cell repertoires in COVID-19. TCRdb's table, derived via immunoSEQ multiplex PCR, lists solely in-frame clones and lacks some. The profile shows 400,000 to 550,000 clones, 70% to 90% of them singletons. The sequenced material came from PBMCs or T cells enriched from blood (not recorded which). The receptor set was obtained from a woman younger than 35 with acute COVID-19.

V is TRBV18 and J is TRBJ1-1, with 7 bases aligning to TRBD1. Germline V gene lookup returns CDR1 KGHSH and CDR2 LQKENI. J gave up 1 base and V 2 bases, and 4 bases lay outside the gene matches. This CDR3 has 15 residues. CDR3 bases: TGTGCCAGCTCACCAATGGGACAGCAGAACACTGAAGCTTTCTTT. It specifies CASSPMGQQNTEAFF.

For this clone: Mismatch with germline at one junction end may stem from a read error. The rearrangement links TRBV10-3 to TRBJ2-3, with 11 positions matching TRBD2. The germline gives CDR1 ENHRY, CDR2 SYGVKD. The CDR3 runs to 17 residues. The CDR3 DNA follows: TGTGCCACCAGTGCCAGCTTTAGCGGGAGGGCAACAGATACGCAGTATTTT. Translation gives CATSASFSGRATDTQYF.

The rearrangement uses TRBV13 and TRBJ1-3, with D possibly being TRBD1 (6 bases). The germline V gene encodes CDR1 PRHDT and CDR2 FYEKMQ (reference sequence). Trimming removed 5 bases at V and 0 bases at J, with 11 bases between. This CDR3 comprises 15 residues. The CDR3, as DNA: TGTGCCAGCAGCGTACAGGGACGCTCTGGAAACACCATATATTTT. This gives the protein CASSVQGRSGNTIYF.

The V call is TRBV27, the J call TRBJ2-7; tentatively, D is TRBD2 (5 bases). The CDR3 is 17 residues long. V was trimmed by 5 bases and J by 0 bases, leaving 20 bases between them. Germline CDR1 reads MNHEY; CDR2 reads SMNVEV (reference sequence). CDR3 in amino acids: CASSPYTGSVSSYEQYF. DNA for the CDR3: TGTGCCAGCAGTCCCTATACGGGGAGTGTGAGCTCCTACGAGCAGTACTTC.

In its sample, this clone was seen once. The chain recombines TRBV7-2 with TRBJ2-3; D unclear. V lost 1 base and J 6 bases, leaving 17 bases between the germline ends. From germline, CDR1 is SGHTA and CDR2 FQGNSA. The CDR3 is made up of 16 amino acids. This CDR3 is CASSLVRIISGDTQYF. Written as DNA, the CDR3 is TGTGCCAGCAGCTTAGTCAGGATTATCTCCGGTGATACGCAGTATTTT. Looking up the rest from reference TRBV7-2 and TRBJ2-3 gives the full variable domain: GAGVSQSPSNKVTEKGKDVELRCDPISGHTALYWYRQSLGQGLEFLIYFQGNSAPDKSGLPSDRFSAERTGGSVSTLTIQRTQQEDSAVYLCASSLVRIISGDTQYFGPGTRLTVL.

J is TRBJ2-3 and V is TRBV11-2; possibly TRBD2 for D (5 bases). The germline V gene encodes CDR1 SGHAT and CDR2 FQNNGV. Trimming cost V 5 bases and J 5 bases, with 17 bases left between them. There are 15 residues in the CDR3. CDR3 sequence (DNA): TGTGCCAGCAGCCCACGGGTTCACGGAGGAGATACGCAGTATTTT. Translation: CASSPRVHGGDTQYF.

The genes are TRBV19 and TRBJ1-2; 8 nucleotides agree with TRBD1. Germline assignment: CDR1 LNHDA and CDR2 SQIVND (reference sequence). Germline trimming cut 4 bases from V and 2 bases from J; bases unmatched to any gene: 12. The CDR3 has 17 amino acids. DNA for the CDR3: TGTGCCAGTAGTAGAACCGGGACAGGTCCTTTAAACTATGGCTACACCTTC. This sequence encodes CASSRTGTGPLNYGYTF.

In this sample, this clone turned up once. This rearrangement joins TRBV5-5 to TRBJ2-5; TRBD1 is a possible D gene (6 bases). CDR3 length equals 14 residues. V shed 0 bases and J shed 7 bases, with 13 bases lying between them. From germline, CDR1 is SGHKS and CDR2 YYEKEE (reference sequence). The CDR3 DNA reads TGTGCCAGCAGCTTGGCCAACAGGGACGGGACCCAGTACTTC. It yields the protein CASSLANRDGTQYF. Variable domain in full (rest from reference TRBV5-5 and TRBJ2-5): DAGVTQSPTHLIKTRGQQVTLRCSPISGHKSVSWYQQVLGQGPQFIFQYYEKEERGRGNFPDRFSARQFPNYSSELNVNALLLGDSALYLCASSLANRDGTQYFGPGTRLLVL.

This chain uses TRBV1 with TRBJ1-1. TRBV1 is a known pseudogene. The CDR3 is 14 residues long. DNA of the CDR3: TGCACCAGCAGCCAAGAAGGAGAGAACACTGAAGCTTTCTTT. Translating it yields CTSSQEGENTEAFF.

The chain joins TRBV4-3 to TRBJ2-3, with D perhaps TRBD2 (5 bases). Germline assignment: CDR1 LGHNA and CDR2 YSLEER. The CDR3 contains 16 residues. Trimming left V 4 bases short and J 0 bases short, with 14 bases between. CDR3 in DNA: TGCGCCAGCAGCCCCCAGCCGGGGATTAGCACAGATACGCAGTATTTT. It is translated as CASSPQPGISTDTQYF.

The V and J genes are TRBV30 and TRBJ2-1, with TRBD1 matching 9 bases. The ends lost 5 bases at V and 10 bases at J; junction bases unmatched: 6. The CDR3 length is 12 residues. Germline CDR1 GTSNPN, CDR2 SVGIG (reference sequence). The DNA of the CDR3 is TGTGCCTGGGGGACAGGGTCTCGCGAGCAGTTCTTC. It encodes CAWGTGSREQFF.

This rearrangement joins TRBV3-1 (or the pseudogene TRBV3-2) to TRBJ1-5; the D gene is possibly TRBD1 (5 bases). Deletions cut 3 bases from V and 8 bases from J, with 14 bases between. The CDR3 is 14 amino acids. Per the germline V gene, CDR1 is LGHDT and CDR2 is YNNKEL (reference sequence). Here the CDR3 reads CASSQSGIRKPQHF. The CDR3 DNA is TGTGCCAGCAGCCAGTCAGGGATTCGGAAGCCCCAGCATTTT.

The CDR3 DNA follows: TGTGCCAGCAGTGAAGGGGCGGGCTTAGGTTCGCTCGGGCAGTACTTC. It encodes CASSEGAGLGSLGQYF. The chain links TRBV2 to TRBJ2-7, with a tentative D call TRBD2 (5 bases). Trimming stripped 1 base from V and 9 bases from J, with 22 bases between. Germline V CDR1 and CDR2: SNHLY, FYNNEI. The CDR3 covers 16 residues.

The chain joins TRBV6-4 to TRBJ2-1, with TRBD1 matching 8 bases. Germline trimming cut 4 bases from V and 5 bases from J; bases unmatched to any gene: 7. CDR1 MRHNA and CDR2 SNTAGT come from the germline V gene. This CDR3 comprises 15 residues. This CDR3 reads CASSVLGQADNEQFF. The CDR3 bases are TGTGCCAGCAGTGTTTTGGGACAGGCAGACAATGAGCAGTTCTTC.

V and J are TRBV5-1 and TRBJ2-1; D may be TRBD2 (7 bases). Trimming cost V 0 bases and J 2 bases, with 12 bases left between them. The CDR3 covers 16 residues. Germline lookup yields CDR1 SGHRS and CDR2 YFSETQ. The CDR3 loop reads CASSLEAGATYNEQFF. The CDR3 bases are TGCGCCAGCAGCTTGGAGGCGGGGGCGACCTACAATGAGCAGTTCTTC. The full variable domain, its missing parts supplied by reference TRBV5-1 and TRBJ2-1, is KAGVTQTPRYLIKTRGQQVTLSCSPISGHRSVSWYQQTPGQGLQFLFEYFSETQRNKGNFPGRFSGRQFSNSRSEMNVSTLELGDSALYLCASSLEAGATYNEQFFGPGTRLTVL.

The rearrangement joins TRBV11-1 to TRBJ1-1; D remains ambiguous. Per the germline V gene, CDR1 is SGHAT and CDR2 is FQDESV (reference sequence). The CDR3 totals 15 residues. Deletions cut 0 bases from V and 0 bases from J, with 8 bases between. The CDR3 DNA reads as TGTGCCAGCAGCTTAGCGGGCGATCTGAACACTGAAGCTTTCTTT. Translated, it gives CASSLAGDLNTEAFF.

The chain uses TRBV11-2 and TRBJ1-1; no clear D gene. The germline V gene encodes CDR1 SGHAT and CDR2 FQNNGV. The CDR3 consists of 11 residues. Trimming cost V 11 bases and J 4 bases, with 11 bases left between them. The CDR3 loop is CALVEGTEAFF. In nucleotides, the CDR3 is TGTGCCCTGGTAGAGGGCACTGAAGCTTTCTTT.